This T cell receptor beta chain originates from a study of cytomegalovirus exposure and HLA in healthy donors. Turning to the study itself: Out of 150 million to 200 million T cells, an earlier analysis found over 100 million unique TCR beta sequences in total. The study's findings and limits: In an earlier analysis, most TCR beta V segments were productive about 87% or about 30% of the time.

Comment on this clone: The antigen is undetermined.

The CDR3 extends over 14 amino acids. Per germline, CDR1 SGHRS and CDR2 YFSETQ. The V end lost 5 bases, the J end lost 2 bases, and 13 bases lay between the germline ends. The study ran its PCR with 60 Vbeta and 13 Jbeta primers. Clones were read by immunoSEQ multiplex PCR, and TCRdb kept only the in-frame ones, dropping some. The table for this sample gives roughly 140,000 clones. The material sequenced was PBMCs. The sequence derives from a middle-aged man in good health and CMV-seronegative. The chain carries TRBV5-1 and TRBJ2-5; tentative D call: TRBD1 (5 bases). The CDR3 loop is CASRAEGVQETQYF. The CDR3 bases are TGCGCCAGCAGGGCGGAAGGGGTTCAAGAGACCCAGTACTTC.